What follows describes a single TCR beta chain. This record comes from a study of control samples from healthy donors and cancer patients. TCRdb's table, derived via immunoSEQ multiplex PCR, lists solely in-frame clones and lacks some. Here the sample spans about 75,000 clones, roughly 94% being singletons. The CDR3 is 13 residues long. Trimming cost V 4 bases and J 5 bases, with 11 bases left between them. From germline, CDR1 is LNHDA and CDR2 SQIVND (reference sequence). The sequenced sample consisted of blood. The chain uses TRBV19 and TRBJ1-1, with D possibly being TRBD1 (5 bases). The TCR was taken from a middle-aged woman in good health. The CDR3 spells CASSSLSGTEAFF. Written as DNA, the CDR3 is TGTGCCAGTAGTAGTCTTTCAGGGACTGAAGCTTTCTTT.